The rows below give T cell receptor beta chains drawn from one sample of a study of T-cell reconstitution after alpha-beta-depleted transplantation in children. TCRdb analysed the PCR reads with MiXCR anew, one entry per CDR3 protein. The data show 70,000 to 95,000 distinct CDR3 sequences, over 9% seen once. The sequencing here drew on PBMCs from the stem cell graft donor, taken from the stem cell graft. The receptors derive from a human donor who donated a stem cell graft to a child with inherited bone marrow failure. The CDR3 runs from the conserved cysteine through the conserved F or W. D genes are given only for firm matches. Clone size is not always given. Where it is, it says once, few, many or a class for expanded clones.

clone_size j_call d_call v_call cdr3_nt cdr3_aa
few TRBJ2-1 - TRBV6-5 TGTGCCAGCCGGGGCTACAATGAGCAGTTCTTC CASRGYNEQFF
many TRBJ2-7 TRBD1 TRBV5-1 TGCGCCAGCAGCCCGGTGGGCAGGGGGCACGAGCAGTACTTC CASSPVGRGHEQYF
many TRBJ1-2 - TRBV29-1 TGCAGCGTTGAATTCCCCCCCCCTAACTATGGCTACACCTTC CSVEFPPPNYGYTF
many TRBJ1-1 - TRBV12-3/TRBV12-4 TGTGCCAGCACCCCCGCGGGGCCGACTGAAGCTTTCTTT CASTPAGPTEAFF
- TRBJ2-7 TRBD2 TRBV5-1 TGCGCCAGCAGCAAGCGGGGCCGGGTCCACGAGCAGTACTTC CASSKRGRVHEQYF
many TRBJ2-5 - TRBV20-1 TGCAGTGCTAGAGTTCCGGGACGCATAGAGACCCAGTACTTC CSARVPGRIETQYF
few TRBJ1-1 TRBD1 TRBV7-6 TGTGCCAGCAGCTTAGCCCCAGGGGGCGCAGGTGGCACTGAAGCTTTCTTT CASSLAPGGAGGTEAFF
many TRBJ2-5 TRBD1 TRBV5-1 TGCGCCAGCAGCACGGGACAGGGGCTAGAGACCCAGTACTTC CASSTGQGLETQYF
many TRBJ2-7 - TRBV11-2 TGTGCCAGCAGCTTAGGGAGGGGGGACGAGCAGTACTTC CASSLGRGDEQYF
many TRBJ1-5 - TRBV5-1 TGCGCCAGCAGCTTGGGGGCAGGGGGCAATCAGCCCCAGCATTTT CASSLGAGGNQPQHF
many TRBJ1-2 TRBD1 TRBV29-1 TGCAGCGTGCTAACAGGGGGAGACTATGGCTACACCTTC CSVLTGGDYGYTF
many TRBJ2-5 - TRBV2 TGTGCCAGCCAGGACGGAATCCAAGAGACCCAGTACTTC CASQDGIQETQYF
many TRBJ1-6 - TRBV5-1 TGCGCCAGCAGCTTGGAAAGTGGCAGGGGTAGTTCACCCCTCCACTTT CASSLESGRGSSPLHF
many TRBJ2-3 TRBD2 TRBV5-5 TGTGCCAGCAGCTTTAGCGGGGGAACTGATACGCAGTATTTT CASSFSGGTDTQYF
many TRBJ1-3 - TRBV14 TGTGCCAGCAGCCATGGGCAGGGGTCTGGAAACACCATATATTTT CASSHGQGSGNTIYF
- TRBJ2-7 - TRBV10-3 TGTGCCATCAGTGGGTTGAGCGGGCCCCCCTACGAGCAGTACTTC CAISGLSGPPYEQYF
- TRBJ2-3 - TRBV9 TGTGCCAGCAGCGTAGTCGGATACTCCACAGATACGCAGTATTTT CASSVVGYSTDTQYF
many TRBJ1-1 - TRBV30 TGTGCCTGGAACGGGGGGACCACTGAAGCTTTCTTT CAWNGGTTEAFF
few TRBJ2-6 - TRBV5-4 TGTGCCAGCAGCTCCACCGGGGCTGGGGCCAACGTCCTGACTTTC CASSSTGAGANVLTF
many TRBJ2-3 TRBD2 TRBV5-1 TGCGCCAGCAGCTTCGGGACTAGGCCTAGGGGGGATACGCAGTATTTT CASSFGTRPRGDTQYF
few TRBJ2-7 - TRBV12-3/TRBV12-4 TGTGCCAGCAGTCGGGGGAGCCTAGCCTACGAGCAGTACTTC CASSRGSLAYEQYF
many TRBJ2-3 - TRBV20-1 TGCAGTGTAAACTCCCCCACAGATACGCAGTATTTT CSVNSPTDTQYF
many TRBJ2-5 TRBD2 TRBV20-1 TGCAGTGCTGACCAGGGAACTAGCGGGCAGACCCAGTACTTC CSADQGTSGQTQYF
medium-sized TRBJ2-7 - TRBV29-1 TGCAGCGGTGTGACAGCTAACTCCTACGAGCAGTACTTC CSGVTANSYEQYF
- TRBJ2-7 - TRBV5-6 TGTGCCAGCAGCACCGGGCCCAGGGGCGAGCAGTACTTC CASSTGPRGEQYF
few TRBJ1-1 - TRBV30 TGTGCCTGGACGACGGGGGGGAATGAAGCTTTCTTT CAWTTGGNEAFF
many TRBJ2-5 - TRBV27 TGTGCCAGCAGTTCTCTTGGGGGGTATCTCCAAGAGACCCAGTACTTC CASSSLGGYLQETQYF
- TRBJ2-1 - TRBV3-1 TGTGCCAGCAGCCAATCTTTCAGAAACAATGAGCAGTTCTTC CASSQSFRNNEQFF
many TRBJ1-2 TRBD1 TRBV20-1 TGCAGTGCTGGCGGGGACAGCGGCACCGGCTACACCTTC CSAGGDSGTGYTF
many TRBJ1-2 - TRBV19 TGTGCCAGTAGTATCATCTGGGGGCAAAGCTATGGCTACACCTTC CASSIIWGQSYGYTF
many TRBJ2-4 - TRBV5-1 TGCGCCAGCAGCTTACCCTCAGGGTCATCCAAAAACATTCAGTACTTC CASSLPSGSSKNIQYF
few TRBJ2-7 TRBD2 TRBV7-6 TGTGCCAGCAGCCCCCGGGGGGCCTACGAGCAGTACTTC CASSPRGAYEQYF
many TRBJ1-5 - TRBV5-1 TGCGCCAGCAGCTTGGTACCGAATAGCAATCAGCCCCAGCATTTT CASSLVPNSNQPQHF
many TRBJ2-1 TRBD1 TRBV7-2 TGTGCCAGCAGCTTTGGGACAGGGGACTACAATGAGCAGTTCTTC CASSFGTGDYNEQFF
many TRBJ2-5 - TRBV5-1 TGCGCCAGCAGCTTTCTGGGACTCCTGGGCGAAGAGACCCAGTACTTC CASSFLGLLGEETQYF
many TRBJ1-5 - TRBV5-1 TGCGCCAGCAGCCACTCCGACAGTCATGTAGAGCCCCAGCATTTT CASSHSDSHVEPQHF
many TRBJ2-1 - TRBV4-2 TGTGCCAGCAGCCAAGATGGGGGGAGCAATGAGCAGTTCTTC CASSQDGGSNEQFF
- TRBJ1-4 - TRBV20-1 TGCAGTGCTAGAGATCGGCGGGGTAATGAAAAACTGTTTTTT CSARDRRGNEKLFF
many TRBJ2-7 - TRBV6-2/TRBV6-3 TGTGCCAGCAGTTACGGTCACAGCGAGTCCTACGAGCAGTACTTC CASSYGHSESYEQYF
few TRBJ1-5 - TRBV19 TGTGCCAGTACTCCCACAGGGTTGAGGAACAATCAGCCCCAGCATTTT CASTPTGLRNNQPQHF
many TRBJ1-1 - TRBV7-9 TGTGCCAGCAGCGACCTCAGTGAAGCTTTCTTT CASSDLSEAFF